This T cell receptor beta chain was sequenced for a study of T cells in localized non-small cell lung cancer. Study-level findings and limits: Measurement of T cell clonality placed uninvolved adjacent lung highest, above the level in tumor.

Assay: immunoSEQ multiplex PCR; the TCRdb copy retains only in-frame clones and omits some. The sample gives 28,000 or so clones, around 93% of which show up once; around 4% is in the top ten. Trimming pared 2 bases from V and 6 bases from J, leaving 15 bases between. CDR3 length equals 15 residues. Per the germline V gene, CDR1 is SNHLY and CDR2 is FYNNEI. This clone was seen more than once but under ten times. Its antigen is not identified. This chain joins TRBV2 and TRBJ2-3; no clear D gene. The sample was peripheral blood, taken before any cancer treatment. The receptor was isolated from an older female donor with stage II squamous cell lung carcinoma. In nucleotides, the CDR3 is TGTGCCAGCAGTGAACGTGGGCCGTATCAGGATACGCAGTATTTT. This codes for CASSERGPYQDTQYF.